The TCR beta chain under discussion was sequenced for a study of blood T cell repertoires in COVID-19. The germline V gene encodes CDR1 SGHRS and CDR2 YFSETQ. The CDR3 runs to 17 residues. Profiled with immunoSEQ multiplex PCR; TCRdb holds only in-frame clones, not every one. The repertoire consists of approximately 42,000 clones, with more than 65% occurring once and the leading ten covering around 27%. This clone was seen only a few times. The junction departs from the called germline gene at one end, perhaps through a read error. The clonotype comes from a man older than 75 with acute or convalescent COVID-19. J is TRBJ2-7 and V is TRBV5-1; TRBD2 matches 11 bases. Specimen: peripheral blood. CDR3 nucleotide sequence: TGCGCCAGCAGCTTGCGAACTAGCGGGAGTATCTCCCACGAGCAGTACTTC. Translation gives CASSLRTSGSISHEQYF.